These 20 T cell receptor beta chains originate from one sample sequenced in a study of human T cells and chemical hapten exposure. From the RACE reads, TCRdb called clonotypes with MiXCR, one entry per CDR3 protein. The repertoire has roughly 380,000 distinct CDR3 sequences, 4.8% of them found once; the top ten carry around 2%. Time point: patch test 1, 2 weeks after DPC sensitization. Stated treatment: therapeutic diphenylcyclopropenone sensitization with weekly scalp DPC. Source: whole blood, taken in connection with sensitization to the hapten diphenylcyclopropenone (DPC). Receptor source: a woman between 45 and 60 years old with alopecia areata. Some clones in this sample may be carry-over from other donors' samples.

This clonotype was seen a handful of times. V is TRBV5-6 and J is TRBJ1-5; D not resolved. CDR1 and CDR2 from the germline V gene are SGHDT and YYEEEE. V lost 0 bases and J 2 bases, leaving 6 bases between the germline ends. There are 14 residues in the CDR3. CDR3 coding DNA: TGTGCCAGCAGCTTGGCCGTAGGCAATCAGCCCCAGCATTTT. Translation gives CASSLAVGNQPQHF.

This clonotype was found many times. In DNA, the CDR3 is TGCAGTGCTAGACCCGGGACGGGCTACAATGAGCAGTTCTTC. This encodes CSARPGTGYNEQFF. The V call is TRBV20-1, the J call TRBJ2-1; D might be TRBD1 or TRBD2, each matching 5 bases. CDR3 size: 14 residues. Germline CDR1 and CDR2: DFQATT and SNEGSKA (reference sequence). V lost 2 bases and J lost 3, with 11 bases in between.

This clonotype was found many times. The gene calls are TRBV2 and TRBJ1-2; no reliable D call. The germline V and J ends were trimmed by 4 bases and 5 bases, with 8 bases remaining between them. CDR1 and CDR2 (germline): SNHLY, FYNNEI. CDR3 length: 12 residues. The CDR3 DNA follows: TGTGCCAGCAGTGGGACCGAGTATGGCTACACCTTC. Amino acid sequence: CASSGTEYGYTF.

This chain joins TRBV2 and TRBJ1-4, with unresolved D. V was pared by 5 bases and J by 8 bases, with 12 bases between. CDR3 length equals 13 residues. Germline assignment: CDR1 SNHLY and CDR2 FYNNEI. CDR3 sequence reads: CASSSEVLEKLFF. Here the CDR3 DNA reads TGTGCCAGCAGTTCCGAGGTGTTGGAAAAACTGTTTTTT.

This clonotype was seen repeatedly, ten times or more. The chain joins TRBV20-1 to TRBJ1-1, with TRBD1 matching over 9 bases. The V gene end was trimmed by 5 bases and the J gene end by 6 bases; junction bases not matched to a gene: 16. The germline V gene encodes CDR1 DFQATT and CDR2 SNEGSKA (reference sequence). This CDR3 is 16 amino acids long. CDR3 amino acids: CSAHGSRDRDFPEAFF. In DNA form, the CDR3 reads TGCAGTGCTCATGGAAGCCGGGACAGGGATTTCCCTGAAGCTTTCTTT.

This clonotype was detected only a few times. The J gene is TRBJ2-7, the V gene TRBV15; D is tentatively TRBD1 or TRBD2 (6 bases each). The CDR3 runs 15 residues. The germline CDR1 and CDR2 sequences are LNHNV and YYDKDF (reference sequence). Trimming took 4 bases from V and 5 from J, leaving 18 bases between them. The CDR3 coding sequence is TGTGCCACCAGCACTCAACGGGGGCCAGGCAACGAGCAGTACTTC. Residues: CATSTQRGPGNEQYF.

This clonotype was picked up many times. V gene TRBV13 combines with J gene TRBJ2-7; D is unclear. Germline V CDR1 and CDR2: PRHDT, FYEKMQ (reference sequence). The CDR3 consists of 12 residues. Deletions cut 5 bases from V and 2 bases from J, with 7 bases between. The CDR3 bases are TGTGCCAGCAGCCACGGGCCCTACGAGCAGTACTTC. Protein sequence: CASSHGPYEQYF.

This clonotype occurred many times. The chain combines TRBV10-3 with TRBJ2-5, with D tentatively TRBD2 (7 bases). The ends were cut back, 3 bases at V and 1 base at J, with 12 bases in the middle. Germline CDR1 is ENHRY and CDR2 is SYGVKD. This CDR3 is 15 amino acids long. The CDR3 DNA follows: TGTGCCATCAGTGACCGGGGGGCCGTCCAAGAGACCCAGTACTTC. Protein product: CAISDRGAVQETQYF.

This clonotype turned up a few times. V and J are TRBV20-1 and TRBJ2-7; possible D gene TRBD1, 5 bases. Germline V gene data show CDR1 as DFQATT and CDR2 as SNEGSKA (reference sequence). The CDR3 consists of 14 residues. Trimming left V 5 bases short and J 1 base short, with 15 bases between. The CDR3 spells CSADSTGRSYEQYF. CDR3 nucleotides: TGCAGTGCTGACAGCACTGGAAGGTCCTACGAGCAGTACTTC.

Many counts were recorded for this clonotype. This chain links TRBV6-6 with TRBJ2-7; 7 bases fit TRBD1. Germline trimming cut 9 bases from V and 3 bases from J; bases unmatched to any gene: 5. CDR3 size: 12 residues. Germline values: CDR1 MNHNY, CDR2 SVGAGI (reference sequence). The CDR3 here is CASSGQFYEQYF. CDR3 bases: TGTGCCAGTTCGGGACAGTTCTACGAGCAGTACTTC.

This clonotype showed up many times. The chain links TRBV7-2 to TRBJ2-7; 13 bases are shared with TRBD2. V was pared by 5 bases and J by 2 bases, with 6 bases of the junction left unmatched. The CDR3 is 16 residues long. Germline V gives CDR1 SGHTA, CDR2 FQGNSA. CDR3 in amino acids: CASSVLAGGLPYEQYF. DNA for the CDR3: TGTGCCAGCAGCGTACTAGCGGGGGGGCTTCCCTACGAGCAGTACTTC.

Many counts were recorded for this clonotype. The chain links TRBV5-1 to TRBJ2-7; TRBD1 is a possible D gene (6 bases). The V end lost 0 bases, the J end lost 2 bases, and 15 bases lay between the germline ends. Per the germline V gene, CDR1 is SGHRS and CDR2 is YFSETQ. CDR3 size: 16 residues. CDR3 nucleotides: TGCGCCAGCAGCTTGGAGGCAGGGGAGTTTACCTACGAGCAGTACTTC. It specifies CASSLEAGEFTYEQYF.

This clonotype was seen repeatedly, ten times or more. J is TRBJ2-7 and V is TRBV5-1; TRBD2 matches at 7 bases. With V trimmed by 0 bases and J by 6 bases, 12 bases remained unmatched. This CDR3 spans 16 amino acids. Per germline, CDR1 SGHRS and CDR2 YFSETQ. As DNA, the CDR3 is TGCGCCAGCAGCTTGGCCGGCAAGCGGGGAGCGAGCGAGCAGTACTTC. It is translated as CASSLAGKRGASEQYF.

The sample holds many counts of this clonotype. The chain has TRBV28 and TRBJ2-2; D perhaps matches TRBD1 (6 bases). There are 13 residues in the CDR3. The germline V and J ends were trimmed by 9 bases and 1 base, with 9 bases remaining between them. Looked up from germline, CDR1 is MDHEN and CDR2 is SYDVKM. The CDR3 DNA reads as TGTGCCAGTCCGGACAGGAACACCGGGGAGCTGTTTTTT. This encodes CASPDRNTGELFF. The full variable domain, rest sourced from reference TRBV28 and TRBJ2-2, is DVKVTQSSRYLVKRTGEKVFLECVQDMDHENMFWYRQDPGLGLRLIYFSYDVKMKEKGDIPEGYSVSREKKERFSLILESASTNQTSMYLCASPDRNTGELFFGEGSRLTVL.

This clonotype was found many times. The rearrangement joins TRBV20-1 to TRBJ1-5; D is perhaps TRBD1 (5 bases). This CDR3 comprises 15 residues. Trimming removed 0 bases at V and 7 bases at J, with 16 bases between. The germline V gene has CDR1 DFQATT and CDR2 SNEGSKA (reference sequence). The CDR3 bases are TGCAGTGCTAGAGATCAAATGGGGACCAAACAGCCCCAGCATTTT. This translates into CSARDQMGTKQPQHF.

This clonotype was seen many times. This chain links TRBV4-1 with TRBJ2-3, with TRBD2 matching 7 bases. J lost 0 bases, V lost 1 base, and 10 bases had no gene match. Germline V gene sequence: CDR1 MGHRA, CDR2 YSYEKL. This CDR3 is 18 amino acids long. CDR3 region: CASSQVWTGGSSTDTQYF. Written as DNA, the CDR3 is TGCGCCAGCAGCCAAGTGTGGACGGGAGGAAGTAGCACAGATACGCAGTATTTT.

The chain employs TRBV14 and TRBJ1-6; a possible D gene is TRBD1 (5 bases). Germline assignment: CDR1 SGHDN and CDR2 FVKESK. Trimming took 1 base from V and 8 from J, leaving 9 bases between them. The CDR3 is 14 amino acids. CDR3 residues: CASSQVGGYSPLHF. CDR3 sequence (DNA): TGTGCCAGCAGCCAAGTGGGGGGATATTCACCCCTCCACTTT.

This clonotype appeared many times. The rearrangement uses TRBV6-2 or TRBV6-3 and TRBJ1-1; 8 positions agree with TRBD1. Germline CDR1 reads MNHEY; CDR2 reads SVGEGT. This CDR3 has 14 residues. The V segment lost 2 bases and the J segment 7 bases; nucleotides outside the gene matches: 6. The CDR3 here is CASSYTGQELEAFF. The DNA of the CDR3 is TGTGCCAGCAGTTACACGGGACAGGAGCTTGAAGCTTTCTTT.

This clonotype was seen ten or more times. This chain links TRBV3-1 with TRBJ2-3; a possible D gene is TRBD2 (5 bases). The CDR3 loop spans 15 amino acids. Germline V CDR1 and CDR2: LGHDT, YNNKEL (reference sequence). V lost 4 bases and J 2 bases, leaving 13 bases between the germline ends. CDR3 in amino acids: CASSPIWGDTDTQYF. CDR3 in DNA: TGTGCCAGCAGCCCCATCTGGGGAGACACAGATACGCAGTATTTT.

A word on this clonotype: Possible read error: a much larger clone is one base away. The chain joins TRBV21-1 to TRBJ2-1; the table assigns TRBD2, which was not confirmed against the DNA. The last part of the DNA fits TRBJ2-7 better; the J call may be wrong. TRBV21-1 is a pseudogene. This CDR3 has 15 residues. CDR3 bases: TGTGCCAGCACACCACGGCCCAGCTCCTACAATGAGCAGTACTTC. This sequence encodes CASTPRPSSYNEQYF.